The present entry profiles one TCR beta chain with its context. This record comes from a study of blood T cell repertoires in COVID-19. Study-level background: Some COVID-19 samples were acute and others convalescent; all came from the United States, Italy and Spain.

The V and J ends lost 7 bases and 1 base, in that order; junction bases with no gene match: 5. From germline, CDR1 is LGHDT and CDR2 YNNKEL (reference sequence). The CDR3 totals 14 residues. The Seattle site enrolled patients during active infection and followed them longitudinally. Per the authors' pipeline: By means of reference gene primer amplification, nucleated cell counts were estimated. Assay used: immunoSEQ multiplex PCR; TCRdb lists only in-frame clones, some missing. V, J and clone size derive from that table, while D and trimming were established from the DNA sequence. This table has 250,000 to 300,000 clones, 80% to 90% appearing once.

The chain couples TRBV3-1 (or the pseudogene TRBV3-2) to TRBJ1-1; 8 bases are a match to TRBD1. The sequence was collected from a woman aged 25 to 39 with COVID-19, enrolled during active disease. Specimen: peripheral blood. Here the CDR3 DNA reads TGTGCCAGCAACGACAGGGGCTCGAACACTGAAGCTTTCTTT. This translates into CASNDRGSNTEAFF.